Listed below are T cell receptor beta chains from one sample, sequenced in a study of control samples from healthy donors and cancer patients. The data were produced by immunoSEQ multiplex PCR, yet TCRdb's version contains in-frame clones alone and is incomplete. The sample carries roughly 450,000 clones, around 90% recorded once. The source material was PBMCs. The origin of the receptors is a man aged 35-49 years with head and neck cancer. CDR3s include the opening cysteine and the closing phenylalanine or tryptophan. D genes are given only for firm matches. Not every row has a clone size; where given, it reads once, few, many or a size class.

J: TRBJ2-1
D: TRBD2
V: TRBV2
size: -
CDR3: CASSDPSGSYNEQFF
DNA: TGTGCCAGCAGTGACCCTAGCGGCTCCTACAATGAGCAGTTCTTC

J: TRBJ1-1
D: -
V: TRBV11-2
size: -
CDR3: CASSLWLERTEAFF
DNA: TGTGCCAGCAGCTTGTGGCTGGAGCGAACTGAAGCTTTCTTT

J: TRBJ2-7
D: -
V: TRBV28
size: -
CDR3: CATRQGLRGEQYF
DNA: TGTGCCACCAGACAGGGACTCCGAGGCGAGCAGTACTTC

J: TRBJ1-1
D: -
V: TRBV6-5
size: -
CDR3: CASSYSISRNTEAFF
DNA: TGTGCCAGCAGTTACTCGATTTCTCGGAACACTGAAGCTTTCTTT

J: TRBJ2-3
D: -
V: TRBV6-2/TRBV6-3
size: -
CDR3: CASSDSSRSTQYF
DNA: TGTGCCAGCAGCGACTCTTCTCGGAGTACGCAGTATTTT

J: TRBJ2-2
D: -
V: TRBV12-3/TRBV12-4
size: -
CDR3: CASSLGSGELFF
DNA: TGTGCCAGCAGCCTAGGGTCCGGGGAGCTGTTTTTT

J: TRBJ2-1
D: -
V: TRBV28
size: -
CDR3: CASSSVDRAPYNEQFF
DNA: TGTGCCAGCAGTTCCGTCGACCGCGCCCCCTACAATGAGCAGTTCTTC

J: TRBJ1-4
D: TRBD1
V: TRBV27
size: -
CDR3: CASSPTGVVEKLFF
DNA: TGTGCCAGCAGCCCTACAGGGGTGGTTGAAAAACTGTTTTTT

J: TRBJ1-1
D: -
V: TRBV30
size: -
CDR3: CAWSASRVTEAFF
DNA: TGTGCCTGGAGTGCCTCGCGGGTCACTGAAGCTTTCTTT

J: TRBJ1-2
D: TRBD1
V: TRBV3-1/TRBV3-2
size: -
CDR3: CASSQEGTGTGYTF
DNA: TGTGCCAGCAGCCAAGAGGGGACAGGGACCGGCTACACCTTC

J: TRBJ1-2
D: -
V: TRBV28
size: -
CDR3: CASRIQGNYGYTF
DNA: TGTGCCAGCAGAATACAGGGTAACTATGGCTACACCTTC

J: TRBJ1-4
D: -
V: TRBV9
size: -
CDR3: CASTPTGRSNEKLFF
DNA: TGTGCCAGCACCCCAACGGGGAGAAGTAATGAAAAACTGTTTTTT

J: TRBJ2-3
D: -
V: TRBV24-1
size: once
CDR3: CATSDESTDTQYF
DNA: TGTGCCACCAGTGATGAAAGCACAGATACGCAGTATTTT

J: TRBJ2-1
D: TRBD1
V: TRBV6-5
size: -
CDR3: CASSYPGQYHNEQFF
DNA: TGTGCCAGCAGTTATCCGGGACAGTACCACAATGAGCAGTTCTTC

J: TRBJ1-2
D: -
V: TRBV27
size: -
CDR3: CASSFSQGLGGYTF
DNA: TGTGCCAGCAGTTTCTCACAGGGCTTGGGCGGCTACACCTTC

J: TRBJ2-7
D: TRBD1
V: TRBV29-1
size: -
CDR3: CSVRRGQAYEQYF
DNA: TGCAGCGTCAGGCGGGGACAGGCCTACGAGCAGTACTTC

J: TRBJ1-1
D: -
V: TRBV12-5
size: -
CDR3: CASGVPTGNGTEAFF
DNA: TGTGCTAGTGGTGTACCAACAGGGAATGGCACTGAAGCTTTCTTT

J: TRBJ2-5
D: -
V: TRBV7-9
size: -
CDR3: CASSLDRAEETQYF
DNA: TGTGCCAGCAGCTTAGACAGGGCCGAAGAGACCCAGTACTTC

J: TRBJ2-7
D: -
V: TRBV7-2
size: -
CDR3: CASSLAPARDEQYF
DNA: TGTGCCAGCAGCTTAGCGCCAGCCCGAGACGAGCAGTACTTC

J: TRBJ2-1
D: TRBD1
V: TRBV7-2
size: -
CDR3: CASSYTGTGGISNEQFF
DNA: TGTGCCAGCAGCTACACCGGGACAGGGGGTATTAGCAATGAGCAGTTCTTC